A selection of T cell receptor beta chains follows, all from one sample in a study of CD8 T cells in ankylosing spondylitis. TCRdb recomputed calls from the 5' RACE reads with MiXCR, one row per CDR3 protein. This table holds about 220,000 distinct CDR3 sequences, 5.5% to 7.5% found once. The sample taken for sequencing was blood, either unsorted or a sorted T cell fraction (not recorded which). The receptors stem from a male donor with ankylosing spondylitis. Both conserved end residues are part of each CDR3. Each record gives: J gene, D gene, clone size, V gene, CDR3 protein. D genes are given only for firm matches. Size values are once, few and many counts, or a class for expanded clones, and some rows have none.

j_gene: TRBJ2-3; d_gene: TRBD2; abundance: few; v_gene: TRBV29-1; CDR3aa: CSVEPLTSGSADTQYF
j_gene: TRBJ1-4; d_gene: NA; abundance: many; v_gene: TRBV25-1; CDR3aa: CASSELWVEEKLFF
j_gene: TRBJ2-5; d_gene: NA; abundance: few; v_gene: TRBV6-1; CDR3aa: CASGRRGRMGQETQYF
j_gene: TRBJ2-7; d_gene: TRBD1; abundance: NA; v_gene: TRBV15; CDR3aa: CATSGRDRGHEQYF
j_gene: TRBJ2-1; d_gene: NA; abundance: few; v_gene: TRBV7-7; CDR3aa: CASSSGLYAGEQFF
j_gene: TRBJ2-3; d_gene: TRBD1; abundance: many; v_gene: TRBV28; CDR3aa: CASSWNRGPEVGTQYF
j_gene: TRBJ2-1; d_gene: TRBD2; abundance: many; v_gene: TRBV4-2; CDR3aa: CASSQSLRGIYNEQFF
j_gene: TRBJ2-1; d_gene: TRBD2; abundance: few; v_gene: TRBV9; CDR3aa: CASSASSGGRHEQFF
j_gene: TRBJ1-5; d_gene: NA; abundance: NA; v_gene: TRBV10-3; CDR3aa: CAISESIRYSNQPQHF
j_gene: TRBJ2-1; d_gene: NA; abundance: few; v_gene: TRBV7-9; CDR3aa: CASSPLRGPRGINEQFF
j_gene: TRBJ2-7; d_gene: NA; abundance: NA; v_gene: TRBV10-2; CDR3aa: CASSMVVEQYF
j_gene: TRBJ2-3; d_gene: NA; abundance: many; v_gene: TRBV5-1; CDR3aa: CASSLALGPDTQYF
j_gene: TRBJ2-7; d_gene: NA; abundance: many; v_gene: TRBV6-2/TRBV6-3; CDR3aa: CASSPTGGIGYEQYF
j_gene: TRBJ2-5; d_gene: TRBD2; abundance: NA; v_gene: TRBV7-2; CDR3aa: CASSGGLAVQETQYF
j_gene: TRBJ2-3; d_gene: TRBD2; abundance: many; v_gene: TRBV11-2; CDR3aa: CASSRRARLAENTDTQYF
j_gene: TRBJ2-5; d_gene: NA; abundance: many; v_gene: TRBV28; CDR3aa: CASSLRGSGAGETQYF